The T cell receptor beta chain under discussion was sequenced for a study of vaccination and CD4 T cells after COVID-19. Study in general: Samples after vaccination came a median 72 days past dose two, ranging 14 to 241.

Germline lookup yields CDR1 KGHDR and CDR2 SFDVKD. V lost 0 bases and J lost 4, with 11 bases in between. The CDR3 spans 15 residues. As for treatment: approximately nine-day PBMC culture with coronavirus spike peptide pools or control peptides (ViraFEST assay). Investigators isolated CD4+ T cells by negative selection after 10 days of culture. Sequencing of the DNA from cultured CD4+ T cells was carried out with the Oncomine TCR Beta short-read assay. TCRdb re-analysed the PCR reads in MiXCR, keeping a single row per CDR3 protein. There are under 30,000 distinct CDR3 sequences in the sample; approximately 44% occur only once, and over 15% lies in the top ten. Remarks on this clonotype: No antigen is known for it.

The sequence derives from a human donor who received a COVID-19 vaccine. The chain couples TRBV24-1 to TRBJ1-2, with a possible D match to TRBD1 (5 bases). The material sequenced was CD4+ T cells from blood, cultured in vitro, taken before SARS-CoV-2 vaccination. Here the CDR3 reads CATSDLGTPTYGYTF. The CDR3 DNA is TGTGCCACCAGTGATTTGGGGACTCCAACCTATGGCTACACCTTC.